The following is a T cell receptor (beta chain) sequence with its context. Its antigen target is currently unknown. A read error may produce the germline difference seen at one junction end. Via the germline V gene, CDR1 is SQVTM and CDR2 ANQGSEA. The CDR3 runs 14 amino acids, cysteine and phenylalanine included. The DNA shown is the 42-base CDR3, in frame from base 1. The entry originates in a study of blood T cell repertoires in COVID-19 (dated by TCRdb to 2020 to 2022). General notes on the study: Samples from collaborators originated in the United States, Italy and Spain and spanned both the acute and convalescent phases of COVID-19. Samples came from the ongoing ImmuneRACE study (first 160 participants) plus 1,254 subjects from 6 global collaborators. A freely available public database, intended as a resource for researchers studying the immune response to SARS-CoV-2, is where the repertoires were released. Deeply sampled blood TCRbeta repertoires from subjects exposed to, actively infected with, or recovered from COVID-19 were included in the dataset. Where available, HLA class I and class II types were taken from metadata supplied by the sample provider and were not determined by assay-based typing. A de-identified subject ID, COVID-19 status, age in years and sex were almost always included in the sample metadata. The prospective study material was composed of cDNA or gDNA derived from T cells, B-cell-depleted T cells, or PBMCs.

The collaborating institutions used their own protocols to collect whole blood in K2EDTA tubes. For TCRbeta analysis, collaborator samples were shipped as frozen whole blood, as isolated PBMCs, or as DNA extracted from either sample type. Overall study outcomes, separate from this receptor: The quantity of clinical and demographic metadata differed by source and by participant and was supplied without curation.

TCRbeta CDR3 regions were amplified from genomic DNA using the immunoSEQ Assay, a bias-controlled multiplex PCR. The original pipeline was this. The number of nucleated cells in each sample was estimated from the amplification of reference gene primers within the assay. To quantify the absolute abundance of each unique TCRbeta CDR3 rearrangement, sequence reads were collapsed and filtered. Productive Simpson clonality was computed per sample as the square root of Simpson's diversity index over productive rearrangements. As stored in TCRdb, this immuneACCESS dataset retains in-frame rearrangements with V and J assigned. A fraction of the clones does not appear; measured against another copy, unresolved V genes explain less than half of the discrepancy, and the remainder lacks a known reason. For V, J and clone size, that table is used; D and trimming come from the DNA. Here the sample has 130,000 or so clones; 75% to 90% occur a single time. The top ten clonotypes cover 25% to 30% of the sample.

This receptor was obtained from a man in his 70s with active or convalescent COVID-19. Specimen: peripheral blood. The V and J genes are TRBV29-1 and TRBJ2-1; 8 nucleotides in the junction match TRBD2. In nucleotide form, the sequence is TGCAGCGTTGTTCCCTTTAGCGGGGCGAATGAGCAGCTCTTC. Translated, this is CSVVPFSGANEQLF.